The text below deals with one T cell receptor beta chain. As yet, its antigen is unknown. Sequencing was performed with immunoSEQ multiplex PCR; in TCRdb, only in-frame clones are kept and a portion is missing. The repertoire holds about 68,000 clones, 65% to 80% seen once, with 8% to 10% in the top ten. The data belong to a study of radiotherapy plus CTLA-4 blockade in lung cancer. Study as a whole: In around 19% of patients, objective responses were seen; around 31% had disease control. Study observations and caveats: Interferon-beta, together with early blood T cell clone dynamics, reportedly best predicted response. Researchers report tumor-derived TCR clones expanding in blood after radiotherapy plus ipilimumab.

Focal radiation and CTLA-4 blockade (ipilimumab) were tested in chemo-refractory metastatic non-small-cell lung cancer patients. The CDR3 loop spans 14 amino acids. The V gene end was trimmed by 5 bases and the J gene end by 3 bases; junction bases not matched to a gene: 2. CDR1 SGHNT and CDR2 YENEEA come from the germline V gene. Sequenced material: peripheral blood, taken from a patient treated with radiotherapy plus ipilimumab. The TCR comes from a human donor with non-small cell lung cancer who had a complete response to radiotherapy plus ipilimumab. The chain uses TRBV11-3 and TRBJ2-5, with 11 nucleotides matching TRBD2. CDR3: CASSKGLAEETQYF. In DNA, the CDR3 is TGTGCCAGCAGCAAGGGACTAGCGGAAGAGACCCAGTACTTC. The variable domain in full, with the rest retrieved from reference TRBV11-3 and TRBJ2-5, is EAGVVQSPRYKIIEKKQPVAFWCNPISGHNTLYWYLQNLGQGPELLIRYENEEAVDDSQLPKDRFSAERLKGVDSTLKIQPAELGDSAVYLCASSKGLAEETQYFGPGTRLLVL.